This T cell receptor (beta chain) was captured by sequencing in a study of shared clonotypes between healthy human individuals. Assay used: immunoSEQ multiplex PCR; TCRdb lists only in-frame clones, some missing. The sample carries hundreds of thousands of clones, roughly 80% recorded once. Input material: memory CD4+ T cells sorted from blood. Specified subset: CD45RA-negative fraction. This clonotype was obtained from a man under 40 in good health.

The CDR3: CASSLALQGAGTGELFF. CDR3 coding DNA: TGCGCCAGCAGCTTGGCCCTACAGGGGGCGGGCACCGGGGAGCTGTTTTTT. The chain employs TRBV5-1 and TRBJ2-2; TRBD1 agrees at 9 bases. The CDR3 is 17 residues long. Germline values: CDR1 SGHRS, CDR2 YFSETQ. V shed 0 bases and J 4 bases; nucleotides not matched to a gene: 7.